This T cell receptor beta chain was recovered during a study of blood T cell repertoires in COVID-19. Across the study: Both acute and convalescent COVID-19 samples were obtained from the United States, Italy and Spain. Sources were T cells, B-cell-depleted T cells, or PBMCs; the material itself was cDNA or gDNA.

The Seattle patients, enrolled during active infection, were followed longitudinally. Unmatched junction bases numbered 8, after V lost 6 bases and J lost 6 bases. CDR1 ENHRY and CDR2 SYGVKD come from the germline V gene. The CDR3 is 15 amino acids. Original methodology: Amplification with reference gene primers provided the estimates of nucleated cell counts. Using immunoSEQ multiplex PCR, the repertoire was profiled, and TCRdb retains in-frame clones only, with some absent. Clone size and V and J calls were adopted from that table, with D and trimming inferred from the DNA. The sample yields 95,000 or so clones, roughly 80% seen once.

The sequencing sample was made of peripheral blood. The chain uses TRBV10-3 and TRBJ1-6, with TRBD1 identical over 7 bases. The clonotype comes from an elderly man with COVID-19, enrolled during active disease. The CDR3 coding sequence is TGTGCCATCAGCGAAGGGGACAGTCGTAATTCACCCCTCCACTTT. This gives the protein CAISEGDSRNSPLHF.